This entry describes one T cell receptor beta chain. No antigen is known for it. Sequenced by immunoSEQ multiplex PCR; TCRdb stores in-frame clones only, minus some. This table holds some 1,100,000 clones, 75% to 85% found once. These data originate in a study of shared clonotypes between healthy human individuals. Findings and caveats of the study: Only a few donors were included, so the genetic and exposure-history diversity represented was limited.

CDR3 length: 15 amino acids. Germline V gives CDR1 SGHRS, CDR2 YFSETQ. The ends were cut back, 0 bases at V and 2 bases at J, with 11 bases in the middle. The sample taken for sequencing was memory CD4+ T cells from PBMCs. Subset noted: CD45RA-negative fraction. This TCR was sampled from a man younger than 30 in good health. Some clones in this sample may be carry-over from other donors' samples. This chain connects TRBV5-1 to TRBJ1-1, with D hard to call. The CDR3 DNA reads TGCGCCAGCAGCTTGGCCGCCAGAACTAACACTGAAGCTTTCTTT. Its translation is CASSLAARTNTEAFF.